These 17 T cell receptor beta chains were sequenced from one sample in a study of blood T cell repertoires in COVID-19. Sequencing used immunoSEQ multiplex PCR; TCRdb keeps in-frame clones, though not all of them. The sample yields 95,000 to 110,000 clones, around 83% seen once. The sample comprised peripheral blood. The receptors originated from a woman of 80 years or more with active or convalescent COVID-19.

This chain joins TRBV7-3 and TRBJ2-1; a possible D gene is TRBD2 (6 bases). CDR3 length equals 14 residues. Per the germline V gene, CDR1 is SGHTA and CDR2 is FQGTGA. Trimming took 5 bases from V and 2 from J, leaving 10 bases between them. Here the CDR3 DNA reads TGTGCCAGCAGCCCGGGGGAAGCCTACAATGAGCAGTTCTTC. This encodes CASSPGEAYNEQFF.

The chain employs TRBV6-5 and TRBJ1-1; D may be TRBD1 (6 bases). From germline, CDR1 is MNHEY and CDR2 SVGAGI. V lost 6 bases and J lost 9, with 17 bases in between. The CDR3 runs to 13 residues. CDR3 sequence (DNA): TGTGCCAGCAGGGGACACGCATACCCTCAAGCTTTCTTT. Amino acid sequence: CASRGHAYPQAFF.

V and J are TRBV15 and TRBJ2-1, with a tentative D call TRBD2 (7 bases). Germline loops: CDR1 LNHNV, CDR2 YYDKDF (reference sequence). Trimming took 5 bases from V and 9 from J, leaving 26 bases between them. The CDR3 runs to 17 residues. CDR3 sequence: CATSGPRGRVSRTEQFF. The CDR3 region has the DNA TGTGCCACCAGCGGACCTAGGGGGAGGGTTTCGAGGACTGAGCAGTTCTTC.

The CDR3 here is CASSYKGAGQPQHF. The CDR3 nucleotides read TGTGCCAGCAGTTACAAGGGGGCCGGTCAGCCCCAGCATTTT. This chain joins TRBV6-6 and TRBJ1-5, with 7 bases identical to TRBD1. The CDR3 spans 14 residues. V dropped 2 bases and J dropped 6; count of bases not matched to a gene: 4. CDR1 and CDR2 from the germline V gene are MNHNY and SVGAGI (reference sequence).

This clone was recorded a few times. V usage is TRBV6-5 and J usage is TRBJ2-3; perhaps TRBD2 as D (5 bases). V gave up 8 bases and J gave up 3 bases, with 18 bases separating them. Germline values: CDR1 MNHEY, CDR2 SVGAGI. This CDR3 has 15 residues. The CDR3 loop is CASRPTFEGTDTQYF. As DNA, the CDR3 is TGTGCCAGCCGACCAACTTTCGAGGGAACAGATACGCAGTATTTT.

The rearrangement links TRBV15 to TRBJ1-2, with 9 bases that match TRBD1. The V gene's germline CDR1 is LNHNV and CDR2 YYDKDF (reference sequence). V lost 0 bases, J lost 7 bases, and 6 bases stayed unmatched. The CDR3 extends over 15 amino acids. The CDR3 DNA sequence: TGTGCCACCAGCAGAGATCAAGGACAGGGGAGTGGCTACACCTTC. Its protein product is CATSRDQGQGSGYTF.

The chain couples TRBV28 to TRBJ1-4; no clear D. Trimming removed 10 bases from V and 8 bases from J, with 20 bases in between. CDR1 is MDHEN and CDR2 is SYDVKM in the germline V gene. CDR3 size: 14 residues. The CDR3 sequence: CAITSPTNGEKLFF. CDR3 coding DNA: TGTGCCATAACCTCTCCGACCAACGGGGAAAAACTGTTTTTT.

The chain combines TRBV3-1 (or the pseudogene TRBV3-2) with TRBJ2-2; D gene ambiguous. Trimming left V 4 bases short and J 2 bases short, with 8 bases between. CDR1 is LGHDT, CDR2 YNNKEL, per germline (reference sequence). The CDR3 covers 14 residues. The CDR3 loop reads CASSRNLNTGELFF. The CDR3 DNA follows: TGTGCCAGCAGCCGCAATCTAAACACCGGGGAGCTGTTTTTT.

The V and J genes are TRBV18 and TRBJ2-7; 8 positions agree with TRBD1. Germline loops: CDR1 KGHSH, CDR2 LQKENI. CDR3 length: 15 residues. After removal of 0 bases from V and 6 bases from J, the junction contained 7 bases not matched to a gene. The CDR3 DNA reads as TGTGCCAGCTCACCACCTCAGGGGGCAAGGGTCGAGCAGTACTTC. Residues: CASSPPQGARVEQYF.

The chain employs TRBV5-1 and TRBJ2-3; possible D gene TRBD1, 5 bases. Deletions cut 0 bases from V and 0 bases from J, with 8 bases between. This CDR3 comprises 15 residues. CDR1 is SGHRS and CDR2 is YFSETQ in the germline V gene. The chain's CDR3 is CASSLEAGSTDTQYF. In nucleotides, the CDR3 is TGCGCCAGCAGCTTGGAGGCAGGGAGCACAGATACGCAGTATTTT.

The rearrangement joins TRBV4-1 to TRBJ1-4, with TRBD1 identical over 7 bases. V was clipped by 0 bases and J by 4 bases; unmatched bases: 2. CDR1 is MGHRA and CDR2 is YSYEKL in the germline V gene. CDR3 length: 15 residues. The CDR3 here is CASSQENRGNEKLFF. Written as DNA, the CDR3 is TGCGCCAGCAGCCAAGAAAACAGGGGTAATGAAAAACTGTTTTTT.

This rearrangement joins TRBV5-1 to TRBJ2-1; D remains ambiguous. Trimming removed 2 bases from V and 0 bases from J, with 9 bases in between. The CDR3 loop spans 15 amino acids. Germline CDR1 and CDR2: SGHRS and YFSETQ. In DNA form, the CDR3 reads TGCGCCAGCAGCTTCGCGGCTAGCTCCTACAATGAGCAGTTCTTC. Translating gives CASSFAASSYNEQFF.

This sequence joins TRBV3-1 (or the pseudogene TRBV3-2) and TRBJ1-1; TRBD1 agrees at 9 bases. V lost 4 bases, J lost 6 bases, and 12 bases stayed unmatched. The germline V gene encodes CDR1 LGHDT and CDR2 YNNKEL (reference sequence). The CDR3 covers 16 residues. CDR3 region: CASSPRQGVLGPEAFF. DNA of the CDR3: TGTGCCAGCAGCCCGCGACAGGGGGTGCTAGGACCTGAAGCTTTCTTT.

The CDR3: CASSGAGDGYEQYF. CDR3 sequence (DNA): TGTGCCAGTAGTGGGGCGGGAGACGGCTACGAGCAGTACTTC. The chain has TRBV19 and TRBJ2-7; the match to TRBD2 covers 7 bases. Germline loops: CDR1 LNHDA, CDR2 SQIVND (reference sequence). The V and J ends lost 5 bases and 3 bases, in that order; junction bases with no gene match: 7. The CDR3 length is 14 residues.

The J gene is TRBJ2-1, the V gene TRBV18; no definite D call. This CDR3 is built from 15 residues. V gave up 2 bases and J gave up 0 bases, with 8 bases separating them. CDR1 KGHSH and CDR2 LQKENI come from the germline V gene. The CDR3 coding sequence is TGTGCCAGCTCACCAGGGCAGAGCTCCTACAATGAGCAGTTCTTC. This sequence encodes CASSPGQSSYNEQFF.

This clone was observed a few times. The chain links TRBV4-2 to TRBJ2-2; 9 bases are a match to TRBD1. Trimming cost V 3 bases and J 6 bases; bases outside gene matches: 5. CDR3 length: 15 amino acids. Germline V CDR1 and CDR2: LGHNA, YNFKEQ. Here the CDR3 reads CASSQRQGEPGELFF. The CDR3, as DNA: TGTGCCAGCAGCCAGAGACAGGGGGAACCCGGGGAGCTGTTTTTT.

V is TRBV3-1 (or the pseudogene TRBV3-2) and J is TRBJ2-7; no reliable D call. CDR1 is LGHDT, CDR2 YNNKEL, per germline (reference sequence). Trimming removed 4 bases at V and 4 bases at J, with 17 bases between. The CDR3 covers 15 residues. The chain's CDR3 is CASSLRGQFPYEQYF. CDR3 nucleotides: TGTGCCAGCAGCCTCCGAGGCCAATTCCCGTACGAGCAGTACTTC.